The 28 T cell receptor beta chains presented below share a single source sample, sequenced in a study of CXCR3-negative and CXCR3-positive naive CD8 T cells. The authors prepared UMI-labeled TRB cDNA libraries by 5' RACE. TCRdb reprocessed the 5' RACE reads, keeping one entry per CDR3 protein, no DNA. Its table records under 85,000 distinct CDR3 sequences. The sample was naive CXCR3- CD8+ T cells from blood. Subset specified: CD45RO-CCR7+CD27+CD95- naive CD8+ T cells lacking CXCR3 (TNR3-). Receptor source: a human donor in good health. Some clones in this sample may be carry-over from other donors' samples.

The V call is TRBV10-3, the J call TRBJ2-2; the TCRdb D gene call, TRBD1, has no DNA to confirm it. The germline V gene encodes CDR1 ENHRY and CDR2 SYGVKD. The CDR3 consists of 17 residues. The CDR3 spells CAISETRTGTNTGELFF.

This sequence joins TRBV29-1 and TRBJ2-3; as DNA is missing, the TRBD2 call by TCRdb cannot be tested. The CDR3 length is 17 residues. CDR1 SQVTM and CDR2 ANQGSEA come from the germline V gene. The CDR3 spells CSVERPGGAYSTDTQYF.

The rearrangement joins TRBV5-1 to TRBJ1-1; TCRdb outputs TRBD1, but without DNA this stays unchecked. The CDR3 contains 15 residues. The germline V gene encodes CDR1 SGHRS and CDR2 YFSETQ. The CDR3 is CASSFYGTVNTEAFF. Full variable domain (outside the CDR3, taken from reference TRBV5-1 and TRBJ1-1): KAGVTQTPRYLIKTRGQQVTLSCSPISGHRSVSWYQQTPGQGLQFLFEYFSETQRNKGNFPGRFSGRQFSNSRSEMNVSTLELGDSALYLCASSFYGTVNTEAFFGQGTRLTVV.

The chain employs TRBV12-3 or TRBV12-4 and TRBJ2-7; TCRdb calls TRBD2, which cannot be checked without DNA. The CDR3 spans 15 residues. CDR3 protein: CASSLAPGGRYEQYF.

V usage is TRBV20-1 and J usage is TRBJ2-7; TCRdb proposes TRBD2, but this gene call is untestable without DNA. Germline loops: CDR1 DFQATT, CDR2 SNEGSKA (reference sequence). CDR3 length equals 15 residues. Here the CDR3 reads CSARVAANEGYEQYF.

This chain joins TRBV27 and TRBJ2-7; the D gene TCRdb calls, TRBD1, cannot be checked with no DNA. CDR1 is MNHEY, CDR2 SMNVEV, per germline (reference sequence). This CDR3 region has 17 residues. The CDR3 loop reads CASSLWGQGLDRYEQYF.

The chain is built from TRBV15 and TRBJ2-5; the TCRdb call, TRBD1, lacks DNA for checking. CDR3 size: 16 residues. The germline V gene encodes CDR1 LNHNV and CDR2 YYDKDF (reference sequence). The CDR3 here is CATSRDIGTGQETQYF.

The chain carries TRBV28 and TRBJ2-7; with no DNA, the TCRdb D assignment of TRBD1 cannot be verified. The length of the CDR3 is 14 residues. Germline V lookup: CDR1 MDHEN, CDR2 SYDVKM. CDR3 sequence reads: CASSHGDTIYEQYF.

The chain combines TRBV6-5 with TRBJ1-1; the D call of TRBD1 rests on TCRdb alone, since no DNA is present to check it. The CDR3 has 15 residues. Per germline, CDR1 MNHEY and CDR2 SVGAGI. CDR3 sequence reads: CASSFQGDLGTEAFF.

This chain connects TRBV29-1 to TRBJ1-3. CDR1 and CDR2 from the germline V gene are SQVTM and ANQGSEA. The CDR3 totals 14 residues. CDR3 loop: CSVHGIDSGNTIYF. Full variable domain (rest looked up from reference TRBV29-1 and TRBJ1-3): SAVISQKPSRDICQRGTSLTIQCQVDSQVTMMFWYRQQPGQSLTLIATANQGSEATYESGFVIDKFPISRPNLTFSTLTVSNMSPEDSSIYLCSVHGIDSGNTIYFGEGSWLTVV.

The genes are TRBV6-2 or TRBV6-3 and TRBJ1-1. Germline lookup yields CDR1 MNHEY and CDR2 SVGEGT. The length of the CDR3 is 17 residues. The CDR3 reads CASSYSRLKGQDTEAFF.

The V and J genes are TRBV27 and TRBJ1-1; TCRdb's D gene call, TRBD1, goes unchecked for lack of DNA. Germline values: CDR1 MNHEY, CDR2 SMNVEV (reference sequence). The CDR3 covers 13 residues. The CDR3 loop is CASRFRENTEAFF.

This chain links TRBV28 with TRBJ2-7; TCRdb proposes TRBD2, but this gene call is untestable without DNA. Looked up from germline, CDR1 is MDHEN and CDR2 is SYDVKM. The CDR3 has 14 amino acids. The CDR3 sequence: CASSSRGSPYEQYF.

V usage is TRBV29-1 and J usage is TRBJ2-2; as DNA is missing, the TRBD1 call by TCRdb cannot be tested. This CDR3 has 16 residues. Germline V gene sequence: CDR1 SQVTM, CDR2 ANQGSEA. The CDR3 sequence is CSVEGGQGMNTGELFF.

The genes are TRBV3-1 and TRBJ2-7. There are 13 residues in the CDR3. Germline values: CDR1 LGHDT, CDR2 YNNKEL (reference sequence). CDR3 residues: CASSQDRVDEQYF.

The rearrangement links TRBV5-1 to TRBJ2-1; TCRdb's assignment of TRBD1 cannot be checked, as there is no DNA. The CDR3 sequence is 13 residues long. Germline V lookup: CDR1 SGHRS, CDR2 YFSETQ. The chain's CDR3 is CASSSLTGNEQFF.

This chain links TRBV28 with TRBJ2-5; without DNA, the TCRdb call of TRBD1 cannot be checked. The CDR3 length is 13 residues. Looked up from germline, CDR1 is MDHEN and CDR2 is SYDVKM. CDR3 region: CASSTTGTETQYF.

This chain links TRBV5-1 with TRBJ2-7; TCRdb indicates TRBD1, and absent DNA this call remains unverified. Germline lookup yields CDR1 SGHRS and CDR2 YFSETQ. This CDR3 has 13 amino acids. This chain's CDR3 is CASSLGTGYEQYF. The whole variable domain, filled in from reference TRBV5-1 and TRBJ2-7, reads KAGVTQTPRYLIKTRGQQVTLSCSPISGHRSVSWYQQTPGQGLQFLFEYFSETQRNKGNFPGRFSGRQFSNSRSEMNVSTLELGDSALYLCASSLGTGYEQYFGPGTRLTVT.

This chain links TRBV7-9 with TRBJ1-6. The CDR3 is made up of 15 amino acids. Germline CDR1 and CDR2: SEHNR and FQNEAQ (reference sequence). The chain's CDR3 is CASTPEDPVTSPLHF.

The CDR3 loop is CASSLLGQVHYGYTF. The chain combines TRBV28 with TRBJ1-2; absent DNA, TCRdb's TRBD1 call cannot be checked. Germline CDR1 and CDR2: MDHEN and SYDVKM. This CDR3 is built from 15 residues.

V and J are TRBV25-1 and TRBJ2-6; TCRdb reports TRBD1, a call that lacks DNA to check it against. The CDR3 is 17 amino acids. The V gene's germline CDR1 is MGHDK and CDR2 SYGVNS. CDR3: CASSTGTVSSGANVLTF.

The chain joins TRBV12-3 or TRBV12-4 to TRBJ2-5; the D gene TCRdb calls, TRBD1, cannot be checked with no DNA. The CDR3 loop spans 13 amino acids. The CDR3 reads CASSPQGQETQYF.

The V gene is TRBV14, the J gene TRBJ2-7. The CDR3 is 16 amino acids. Germline V CDR1 and CDR2: SGHDN, FVKESK. The CDR3 spells CASSQAEDDRPYEQYF. Filled out from reference TRBV14 and TRBJ2-7, the complete variable domain reads EAGVTQFPSHSVIEKGQTVTLRCDPISGHDNLYWYRRVMGKEIKFLLHFVKESKQDESGMPNNRFLAERTGGTYSTLKVQPAELEDSGVYFCASSQAEDDRPYEQYFGPGTRLTVT.

J is TRBJ2-5 and V is TRBV2; without DNA, the TCRdb call of TRBD2 cannot be checked. Germline CDR1 is SNHLY and CDR2 is FYNNEI. The CDR3 sequence is 19 residues long. CDR3: CASSGGNYAGAQDEATQYF.

The gene calls are TRBV21-1 and TRBJ2-1; TCRdb's D call of TRBD2 is untestable without DNA. TRBV21-1 is marked as a pseudogene. This CDR3 contains 17 residues. CDR3 sequence reads: CAISGGLAGQFYNEQFF.

The CDR3 is CSVEDGGGSSYNEQFF. This chain connects TRBV29-1 to TRBJ2-1; absent DNA, TCRdb's TRBD2 call cannot be checked. The CDR3 is 16 residues long. Germline V gene data show CDR1 as SQVTM and CDR2 as ANQGSEA.

The rearrangement uses TRBV5-6 and TRBJ2-1. The CDR3 totals 14 residues. The germline V gene encodes CDR1 SGHDT and CDR2 YYEEEE. CDR3 loop: CASSEDISYNEQFF.

The chain is built from TRBV11-2 and TRBJ2-1; TCRdb lists TRBD1, though no DNA is available to test this call. Germline lookup yields CDR1 SGHAT and CDR2 FQNNGV. This CDR3 has 16 amino acids. The CDR3 is CASSLRQAGSYNEQFF.